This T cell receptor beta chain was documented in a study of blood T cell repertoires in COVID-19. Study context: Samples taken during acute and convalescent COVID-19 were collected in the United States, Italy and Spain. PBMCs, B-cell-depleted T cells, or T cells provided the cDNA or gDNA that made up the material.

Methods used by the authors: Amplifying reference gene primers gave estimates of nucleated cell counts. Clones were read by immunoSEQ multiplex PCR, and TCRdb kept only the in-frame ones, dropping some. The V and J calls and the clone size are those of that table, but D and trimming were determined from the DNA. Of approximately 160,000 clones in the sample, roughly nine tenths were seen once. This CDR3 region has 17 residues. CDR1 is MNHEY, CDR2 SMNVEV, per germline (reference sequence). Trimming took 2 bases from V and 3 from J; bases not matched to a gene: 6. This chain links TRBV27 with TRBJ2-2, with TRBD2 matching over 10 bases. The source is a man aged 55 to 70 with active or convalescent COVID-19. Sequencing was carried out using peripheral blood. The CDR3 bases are TGTGCCAGCAGTTTAGAAGCGGGAGGGCGTCACACCGGGGAGCTGTTTTTT. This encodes CASSLEAGGRHTGELFF.